The 20 T cell receptor beta chains in this list originate from one sample, sequenced in a study of shared clonotypes between healthy human individuals. Method: immunoSEQ multiplex PCR; TCRdb's copy keeps in-frame clones and lacks some. The data contain 2 million to 2.5 million clones, approximately 90% of them singletons. The sequenced material came from naive CD4+ T cells from PBMCs. Subset denoted: CD45RA+ positively selected. All receptors come from a man between 18 and 29 years old in good health. Some clones in this sample may be carry-over from other donors' samples.

This clone was seen once. The chain carries TRBV7-2 and TRBJ2-5; no reliable D call. V was pared by 3 bases and J by 5 bases, with 16 bases between. The length of the CDR3 is 15 residues. Germline CDR1 and CDR2: SGHTA and FQGNSA. The CDR3 spells CASSFQATLAETQYF. The CDR3 nucleotides are TGTGCCAGCAGCTTTCAGGCAACGTTGGCGGAGACCCAGTACTTC.

This chain joins TRBV28 and TRBJ1-4; D is uncertain. The CDR3 length is 12 residues. The germline V and J ends were trimmed by 4 bases and 8 bases, with 8 bases remaining between them. Germline values: CDR1 MDHEN, CDR2 SYDVKM. The CDR3 is CASSSLGEKLFF. DNA of the CDR3: TGTGCCAGCAGTTCCCTGGGAGAAAAACTGTTTTTT.

The rearrangement links TRBV6-1 to TRBJ1-2, with D possibly matching TRBD1 (6 bases). The CDR3 sequence is 15 residues long. Between the trimmed V and J ends, which lost 6 bases and 2 bases, there was a span of 16 bases. The germline gives CDR1 MNHNS, CDR2 SASEGT. As DNA, the CDR3 is TGTGCCAGCAGCAGCCCAGGGGAGGGGAACTATGGCTACACCTTC. Translating gives CASSSPGEGNYGYTF.

The chain has TRBV7-9 and TRBJ2-6, with D possibly matching TRBD2 (6 bases). Trimming took off 11 bases at V and 0 bases at J, with 8 bases between the two ends. Germline-derived CDR1 and CDR2 are SEHNR and FQNEAQ (reference sequence). The CDR3 is 13 residues long. Written as DNA, the CDR3 is TGTGCCTCCGGGGGCTCTGGGGCCAACGTCCTGACTTTC. It is translated as CASGGSGANVLTF.

The sample holds one count of this clone. CDR3 residues: CSVARHYNEQFF. The DNA of the CDR3 is TGCAGCGTTGCGAGGCATTACAATGAGCAGTTCTTC. This chain uses TRBV29-1 with TRBJ2-1; D uncertain. Germline CDR1 SQVTM, CDR2 ANQGSEA. The CDR3 loop spans 12 amino acids. Trimming removed 4 bases from V and 4 bases from J, with 8 bases in between.

This chain uses TRBV7-8 with TRBJ2-7, with 9 bases lining up with TRBD2. In germline, CDR1 is SGHVS, CDR2 FQNEAQ. There are 15 residues in the CDR3. After removal of 4 bases from V and 0 bases from J, the junction contained 4 bases not matched to a gene. The CDR3 DNA sequence: TGTGCCAGCAGCTCACGTAGCGGGAGCTCCTACGAGCAGTACTTC. It encodes CASSSRSGSSYEQYF.

A single count supports this clone. At one boundary the junction diverges from the germline segment, which might be a read error. This chain links TRBV4-2 with TRBJ1-4; D is perhaps TRBD1 (5 bases). The germline V gene has CDR1 LGHNA and CDR2 YNFKEQ. CDR3 size: 16 residues. CDR3 in amino acids: CASSPYQTEINQKLFF. In DNA form, the CDR3 reads TGTGCCAGCAGCCCCTACCAGACAGAGATTAATCAAAAACTGTTTTTT.

The rearrangement uses TRBV18 and TRBJ2-1; D unresolved. V was shortened by 4 bases and J by 5 bases, with 9 bases between the two germline ends. CDR3 length: 13 residues. The germline V gene has CDR1 KGHSH and CDR2 LQKENI. The CDR3: CASSRSIDNEQFF. The DNA for the CDR3 is TGTGCCAGCTCACGATCTATCGACAATGAGCAGTTCTTC. Full variable domain (missing parts from reference TRBV18 and TRBJ2-1): NAGVMQNPRHLVRRRGQEARLRCSPMKGHSHVYWYRQLPEEGLKFMVYLQKENIIDESGMPKERFSAEFPKEGPSILRIQQVVRGDSAAYFCASSRSIDNEQFFGPGTRLTVL.

The chain uses TRBV28 and TRBJ2-7; TRBD2 matches at 14 bases. This CDR3 has 15 amino acids. V lost 6 bases and J lost 5; bases outside the gene matches: 6. CDR1 and CDR2 (germline): MDHEN, SYDVKM. The CDR3 region is CASSEGLAGANEQYF. CDR3 sequence (DNA): TGTGCCAGCAGCGAGGGACTAGCGGGAGCTAACGAGCAGTACTTC.

The gene calls are TRBV11-2 and TRBJ1-1; D is possibly TRBD1 (6 bases). CDR1 is SGHAT and CDR2 is FQNNGV in the germline V gene. The CDR3 contains 14 residues. V was trimmed by 4 bases and J by 0 bases, leaving 9 bases between them. The CDR3 reads CASSWTEMNTEAFF. The CDR3 nucleotides read TGTGCCAGCAGCTGGACAGAAATGAACACTGAAGCTTTCTTT. Drawing the rest from reference TRBV11-2 and TRBJ1-1, the complete variable domain is EAGVAQSPRYKIIEKRQSVAFWCNPISGHATLYWYQQILGQGPKLLIQFQNNGVVDDSQLPKDRFSAERLKGVDSTLKIQPAKLEDSAVYLCASSWTEMNTEAFFGQGTRLTVV.

J is TRBJ2-7 and V is TRBV5-1, with TRBD1 matching 8 bases. This CDR3 comprises 16 residues. The V segment lost 3 bases and the J segment 1 base; nucleotides outside the gene matches: 9. Germline CDR1 SGHRS, CDR2 YFSETQ. CDR3 region: CASSSGQGKGSYEQYF. CDR3 DNA sequence: TGCGCCAGCAGCTCCGGACAGGGAAAAGGGTCCTACGAGCAGTACTTC.

This rearrangement joins TRBV11-2 to TRBJ1-2; tentatively, D is TRBD1 (5 bases). Trimming pared 0 bases from V and 3 bases from J, leaving 8 bases between. Germline lookup yields CDR1 SGHAT and CDR2 FQNNGV. The CDR3 has 14 amino acids. The CDR3 nucleotides are TGTGCCAGCAGCTTAGATGGGGGGTACTATGGCTACACCTTC. Residues: CASSLDGGYYGYTF.

The genes are TRBV6-1 and TRBJ1-2, with D possibly TRBD1 on 6 matching bases. There are 13 residues in the CDR3. Trimming shortened V by 7 bases and J by 5 bases, and 14 bases separated the two germline ends. Per the germline V gene, CDR1 is MNHNS and CDR2 is SASEGT. The CDR3 coding sequence is TGTGCCAGCATTGGACAGTACACGTATGGCTACACCTTC. Protein product: CASIGQYTYGYTF.

This clone was observed a few times. The chain employs TRBV7-9 and TRBJ2-1; tentative D call: TRBD2 (6 bases). Trimming took off 2 bases at V and 1 base at J, with 9 bases between the two ends. The CDR3 length is 15 residues. Germline CDR1 and CDR2: SEHNR and FQNEAQ (reference sequence). The CDR3 sequence: CASSLSRGSYNEQFF. The CDR3 DNA reads TGTGCCAGCAGCTTAAGCCGGGGGTCCTACAATGAGCAGTTCTTC.

About this clone: Different DNA sequences within this sample yield the same CDR3. This chain links TRBV5-1 with TRBJ2-5; D perhaps matches TRBD2 (5 bases). Trimming shortened V by 0 bases and J by 5 bases, and 11 bases separated the two germline ends. This CDR3 is built from 14 residues. From germline, CDR1 is SGHRS and CDR2 YFSETQ. Here the CDR3 reads CASSLVGPGETQYF. The CDR3 DNA sequence: TGCGCCAGCAGCTTGGTCGGGCCGGGGGAGACCCAGTACTTC.

The rearrangement joins TRBV6-1 to TRBJ2-7; no clear D. V was clipped by 1 base and J by 0 bases, with 4 bases between them. The CDR3 totals 13 residues. CDR1 is MNHNS and CDR2 is SASEGT in the germline V gene. CDR3 DNA sequence: TGTGCCAGCAGTGAAGGGGACTCCTACGAGCAGTACTTC. Translation gives CASSEGDSYEQYF.

Notes on this clone: Distinct nucleotide sequences in the sample also encode this CDR3. The V call is TRBV18, the J call TRBJ2-2; weak D call: TRBD2 (5 bases). The CDR3 consists of 15 residues. Between the trimmed V and J ends, which lost 1 base and 0 bases, there was a span of 6 bases. Looked up from germline, CDR1 is KGHSH and CDR2 is LQKENI. The CDR3 loop reads CASSPRTANTGELFF. CDR3 bases: TGTGCCAGCTCACCACGGACTGCGAACACCGGGGAGCTGTTTTTT.

This chain connects TRBV19 to TRBJ1-2; possibly TRBD1 for D (6 bases). Germline V gene data show CDR1 as LNHDA and CDR2 as SQIVND (reference sequence). The V end was cut by 3 bases, the J end by 1 base, with 12 bases between. This CDR3 spans 15 amino acids. The CDR3, as DNA: TGTGCCAGTAGTATGTTTCGGACAGATAACTATGGCTACACCTTC. Its protein is CASSMFRTDNYGYTF.

J is TRBJ2-1 and V is TRBV29-1, with TRBD2 matching 14 bases. The CDR3 extends over 16 amino acids. Germline assignment: CDR1 SQVTM and CDR2 ANQGSEA. J lost 5 bases, V lost 6 bases, and 9 bases had no gene match. The CDR3 sequence is CSVWTSGRPRDNEQFF. CDR3 sequence (DNA): TGCAGCGTGTGGACTAGCGGGAGGCCGCGGGACAATGAGCAGTTCTTC.

The CDR3 sequence: CASTAGSPNYGYTF. The CDR3 DNA reads TGTGCCAGCACGGCGGGGTCCCCTAACTATGGCTACACCTTC. This chain links TRBV28 with TRBJ1-2, with unresolved D. V lost 7 bases to trimming and J lost 0 bases, with 12 bases between them. Looked up from germline, CDR1 is MDHEN and CDR2 is SYDVKM. This CDR3 has 14 amino acids.